Sequencing of this T cell receptor beta chain was carried out in a study of blood T cell repertoires in COVID-19. Across the whole study: Material from acute and convalescent COVID-19 was sourced from the United States, Italy and Spain. T cells, B-cell-depleted T cells, or PBMCs supplied cDNA or gDNA.

From germline, CDR1 is SQVTM and CDR2 ANQGSEA. Unmatched junction bases numbered 8, after V lost 6 bases and J lost 2 bases. The CDR3 is 14 amino acids. Original analysis: By means of reference gene primer amplification, nucleated cell counts were estimated. The assay was immunoSEQ multiplex PCR, and TCRdb's table has in-frame clones only and misses some. The V and J calls and clone size were taken over from that table, and D and trimming were inferred from the DNA. In the table there are tens of thousands of clones, 87% of which are singletons. The sequenced sample consisted of peripheral blood. The chain combines TRBV29-1 with TRBJ2-7, with 9 nucleotides matching TRBD1. The sequence derives from a human donor with active COVID-19. The donor label of this sample is uncertain. CDR3 sequence: CSVLTGGRAYEQYF. CDR3 coding DNA: TGCAGCGTCTTAACAGGGGGCAGGGCCTACGAGCAGTACTTC.